This entry features one TCR beta chain sequence. The sample belongs to a study of OX40 agonist ivuxolimab in advanced cancers. As for the study in general: Prior anti-PD-1, anti-PD-L1 or anti-CTLA-4 therapy did not bar entry, and more than 35% had some.

The data were produced by immunoSEQ multiplex PCR, yet TCRdb's version contains in-frame clones alone and is incomplete. Of about 50,000 clones in the sample, about 83% were seen once. V lost 3 bases to trimming and J lost 5 bases, with 16 bases between them. Looked up from germline, CDR1 is SGHAT and CDR2 is FQNNGV. CDR3 length: 16 amino acids. The source was CD4+ or CD8+ T cells sorted from blood, collected in a trial of the OX40 agonist ivuxolimab. This sequence was found in an adult with an advanced solid tumor such as melanoma, head and neck, liver or kidney cancer. The chain is built from TRBV11-2 and TRBJ1-4; D is unclear. CDR3 sequence reads: CASSFLAPEVNEKLFF. The DNA for the CDR3 is TGTGCCAGCAGCTTTTTGGCTCCAGAAGTGAATGAAAAACTGTTTTTT.